Below, 16 T cell receptor beta chains from the same sample are listed, as sequenced in a study of Graves' ophthalmopathy and Graves' hyperthyroidism. Scientists amplified the TCR beta CDR3 regions from RNA transcripts. The workflow started with a first-round RT-PCR run with HTBI primers and then moved on to a second-round multiplex PCR. TCRdb re-called the multiplex PCR reads with MiXCR, one entry per CDR3 protein. The table has a few hundred thousand distinct CDR3 sequences, over 20% seen once. Sequenced sample: peripheral blood. Every receptor here comes from a woman aged 18-29 years with stable Graves' hyperthyroidism.

Ten or more counts support this clonotype. The genes are TRBV20-1 and TRBJ2-7; no firm D call. The CDR3 contains 16 residues. Germline V gene sequence: CDR1 DFQATT, CDR2 SNEGSKA (reference sequence). V lost 2 bases, J lost 5 bases, and 22 bases lay in between. CDR3 DNA: TGCAGTGCTAGAACGGCTATCTTATCACCCGTCCACGAGCAGTACTTC. Residues: CSARTAILSPVHEQYF.

This clonotype was found many times. This chain joins TRBV9 and TRBJ2-5; no clear D. V was trimmed by 5 bases and J by 4 bases, leaving 18 bases between them. Germline V CDR1 and CDR2: SGDLS, YYNGEE. CDR3 length equals 15 residues. Here the CDR3 reads CASSLTTTGPETQYF. The CDR3 coding sequence is TGTGCCAGCAGTTTAACTACCACCGGTCCAGAGACCCAGTACTTC.

The chain links TRBV10-3 to TRBJ2-2, with D possibly called TRBD1 or TRBD2 (5 bases each). Germline CDR1 is ENHRY and CDR2 is SYGVKD. The CDR3 is made up of 13 amino acids. V was cut by 2 bases and J by 6 bases, with 7 bases left in between. CDR3 amino acids: CAISETGPGELFF. The CDR3 DNA reads as TGTGCCATCAGTGAGACGGGGCCCGGGGAGCTGTTTTTT.

This clonotype came up many times. The chain has TRBV29-1 and TRBJ1-1; TRBD1 matches 8 bases. The CDR3 contains 14 residues. Losses at the gene ends were 5 bases for V and 5 bases for J; bases not matched to a gene: 10. CDR1 and CDR2 from the germline V gene are SQVTM and ANQGSEA. The CDR3 reads CSVPNYRGGTEAFF. The DNA for the CDR3 is TGCAGCGTTCCAAACTACAGGGGGGGAACTGAAGCTTTCTTT.

Ten or more counts support this clonotype. This chain uses TRBV12-3 or TRBV12-4 with TRBJ1-5, with TRBD1 identical over 11 bases. The V segment lost 6 bases and the J segment 6 bases; nucleotides outside the gene matches: 7. This CDR3 is built from 15 residues. The CDR3 bases are TGTGCCAGCAGCGTAGGACAGGGGGCTGGTCAGCCCCAGCATTTT. Translated: CASSVGQGAGQPQHF.

This clonotype was recorded many times. The V and J genes are TRBV7-3 and TRBJ2-2; TRBD1 agrees at 10 bases. There are 15 residues in the CDR3. V trimming: 6 bases; J trimming: 5 bases; junction bases outside the gene matches: 6. Germline assignment: CDR1 SGHTA and CDR2 FQGTGA. The CDR3 bases are TGTGCCAGCAGTCGACGGACAGGGGGGACCGGGGAGCTGTTTTTT. Translating gives CASSRRTGGTGELFF.

Many counts were recorded for this clonotype. The chain joins TRBV12-3 or TRBV12-4 to TRBJ2-4, with D maybe TRBD2 (5 bases). This CDR3 is built from 12 residues. V was cut by 7 bases and J by 14 bases, with 18 bases left in between. The CDR3 DNA sequence: TGTGCCAGCACCTCGGAGTCGGGGATTAAGTACTTC. Protein sequence: CASTSESGIKYF.

This clonotype was seen repeatedly, ten times or more. The rearrangement uses TRBV7-2 and TRBJ2-4, with D unresolved. V shed 5 bases and J shed 1 base, with 9 bases lying between them. CDR3 length: 14 residues. Germline V CDR1 and CDR2: SGHTA, FQGNSA. The CDR3 loop is CASSARKAKNIQYF. The CDR3 DNA reads as TGTGCCAGCAGCGCCCGAAAGGCCAAAAACATTCAGTACTTC.

This clonotype was counted a few times. The chain joins TRBV25-1 to TRBJ2-2, with D unresolved. This CDR3 has 13 residues. The V end lost 6 bases, the J end lost 2 bases, and 7 bases lay between the germline ends. CDR1 is MGHDK and CDR2 is SYGVNS in the germline V gene. The chain's CDR3 is CASSALNTGELFF. In DNA, the CDR3 is TGTGCCAGCAGCGCACTTAACACCGGGGAGCTGTTTTTT.

This clonotype was observed a handful of times. The CDR3 is CASSYSAGDWPPLHF. The CDR3 DNA follows: TGTGCCAGCAGTTACTCCGCAGGGGATTGGCCACCCCTCCACTTT. The rearrangement joins TRBV6-5 to TRBJ1-6; possibly TRBD1 for D (6 bases). Germline V CDR1 and CDR2: MNHEY, SVGAGI. The CDR3 is 15 amino acids. The V and J ends lost 0 bases and 11 bases respectively, with 14 bases between them.

DNA of the CDR3: TGTGCCTCCGGAGGGACAGGGAATCACGAGCAGTACTTC. Translation: CASGGTGNHEQYF. V usage is TRBV6-1 and J usage is TRBJ2-7, with 9 bases identical to TRBD1. Germline CDR1 reads MNHNS; CDR2 reads SASEGT. The CDR3 contains 13 residues. V lost 11 bases, J lost 5 bases, and 10 bases stayed unmatched.

Many counts were recorded for this clonotype. The rearrangement uses TRBV10-3 and TRBJ1-2; possible D gene TRBD1, 6 bases. The V and J ends lost 2 bases and 7 bases respectively, with 11 bases between them. The germline CDR1 and CDR2 sequences are ENHRY and SYGVKD. The CDR3 length is 13 residues. The CDR3 loop reads CAISEAGAGGYTF. CDR3 nucleotides: TGTGCCATCAGTGAGGCGGGGGCCGGTGGCTACACCTTC.

This clonotype was picked up a small number of times. CDR3 amino acids: CASSEARITGELFF. The CDR3 DNA reads as TGTGCCAGCAGTGAAGCCAGAATCACCGGGGAGCTGTTTTTT. The chain joins TRBV6-1 to TRBJ2-2; no definite D call. Germline V lookup: CDR1 MNHNS, CDR2 SASEGT. The CDR3 length is 14 residues. With 0 bases removed from V and 4 bases from J, the gap between germline ends came to 6 bases.

This clonotype was recorded at least ten times. The gene calls are TRBV12-3 or TRBV12-4 and TRBJ1-1; 8 nucleotides match TRBD1. V lost 6 bases and J lost 9; bases outside the gene matches: 6. The CDR3 contains 12 residues. CDR3 sequence: CASRPGTGKAFF. CDR3 coding DNA: TGTGCCAGCAGACCCGGGACAGGTAAAGCTTTCTTT.

This clonotype came up many times. The chain uses TRBV11-2 and TRBJ2-7; D unresolved. Per germline, CDR1 SGHAT and CDR2 FQNNGV. The V end lost 3 bases, the J end lost 6 bases, and 6 bases lay between the germline ends. This CDR3 is built from 11 residues. This chain's CDR3 is CASSFLPEQYF. CDR3 DNA: TGTGCCAGCAGCTTCCTACCCGAGCAGTACTTC.

This clonotype was picked up many times. The CDR3 region is CASSLMDGPYEQYF. CDR3 in DNA: TGTGCCAGCAGCTTAATGGACGGGCCCTACGAGCAGTACTTC. The J gene is TRBJ2-7, the V gene TRBV7-3, with no clear D. Germline values: CDR1 SGHTA, CDR2 FQGTGA. The CDR3 loop spans 14 amino acids. V shed 1 base and J shed 2 bases, with 9 bases lying between them.